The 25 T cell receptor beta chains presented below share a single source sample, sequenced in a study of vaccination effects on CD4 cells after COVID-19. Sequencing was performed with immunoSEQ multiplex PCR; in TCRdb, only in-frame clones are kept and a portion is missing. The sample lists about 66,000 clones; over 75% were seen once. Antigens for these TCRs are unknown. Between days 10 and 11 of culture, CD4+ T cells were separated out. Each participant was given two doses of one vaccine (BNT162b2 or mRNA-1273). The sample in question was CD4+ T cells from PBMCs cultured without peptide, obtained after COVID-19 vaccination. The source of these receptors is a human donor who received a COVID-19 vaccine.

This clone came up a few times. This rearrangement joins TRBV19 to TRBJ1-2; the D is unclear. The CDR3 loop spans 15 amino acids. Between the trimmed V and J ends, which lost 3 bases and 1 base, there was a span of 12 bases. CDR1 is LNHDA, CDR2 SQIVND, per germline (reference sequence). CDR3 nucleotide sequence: TGTGCCAGTAGTATGCGGCGGGATCTTAACTATGGCTACACCTTC. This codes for CASSMRRDLNYGYTF.

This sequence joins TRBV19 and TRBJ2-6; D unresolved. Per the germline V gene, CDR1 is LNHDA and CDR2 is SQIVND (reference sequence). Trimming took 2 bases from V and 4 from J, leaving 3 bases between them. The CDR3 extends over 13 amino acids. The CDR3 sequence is CASSISGANVLTF. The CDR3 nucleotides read TGTGCCAGTAGTATATCCGGGGCCAACGTCCTGACTTTC.

CDR3 region: CSVDLAGGSGNTIYF. The CDR3 nucleotides read TGCAGCGTTGATTTGGCAGGCGGCTCTGGAAACACCATATATTTT. J is TRBJ1-3 and V is TRBV29-1; no firm D call. Trimming shortened V by 3 bases and J by 0 bases, and 12 bases separated the two germline ends. Germline-derived CDR1 and CDR2 are SQVTM and ANQGSEA. The CDR3 runs 15 residues. Together with reference TRBV29-1 and TRBJ1-3, the CDR3 gives the full variable domain: SAVISQKPSRDICQRGTSLTIQCQVDSQVTMMFWYRQQPGQSLTLIATANQGSEATYESGFVIDKFPISRPNLTFSTLTVSNMSPEDSSIYLCSVDLAGGSGNTIYFGEGSWLTVV.

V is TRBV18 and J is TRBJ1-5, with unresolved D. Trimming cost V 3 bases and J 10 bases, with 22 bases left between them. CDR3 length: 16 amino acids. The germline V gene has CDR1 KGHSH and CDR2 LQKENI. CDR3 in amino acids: CASSPRGISAGRPQHF. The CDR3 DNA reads TGTGCCAGCTCACCCCGTGGCATATCCGCGGGCCGACCCCAGCATTTT.

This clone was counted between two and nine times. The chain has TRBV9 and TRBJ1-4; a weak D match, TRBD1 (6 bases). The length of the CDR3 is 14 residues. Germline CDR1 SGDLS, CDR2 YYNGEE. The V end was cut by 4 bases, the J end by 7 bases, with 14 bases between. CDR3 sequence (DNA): TGTGCCAGCAGCATCCGGGGGGCAGGTGAAAAACTGTTTTTT. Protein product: CASSIRGAGEKLFF.

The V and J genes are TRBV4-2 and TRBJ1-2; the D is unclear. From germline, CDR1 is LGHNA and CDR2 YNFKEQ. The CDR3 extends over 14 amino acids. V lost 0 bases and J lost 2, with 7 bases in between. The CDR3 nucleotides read TGTGCCAGCAGCCAAGATGGGGTGAACTATGGCTACACCTTC. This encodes CASSQDGVNYGYTF.

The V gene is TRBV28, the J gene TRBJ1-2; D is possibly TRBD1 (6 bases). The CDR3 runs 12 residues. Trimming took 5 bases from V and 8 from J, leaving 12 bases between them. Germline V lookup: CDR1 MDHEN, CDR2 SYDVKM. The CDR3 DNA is TGTGCCAGCAGTCTCGCAGGGGTGGGCTACACCTTC. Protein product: CASSLAGVGYTF.

The CDR3 protein is CASSYSRGSGTEAFF. The CDR3 DNA follows: TGTGCCAGCAGTTACTCGAGAGGTTCAGGGACTGAAGCTTTCTTT. The chain joins TRBV6-2 or TRBV6-3 to TRBJ1-1; TRBD1 is a possible D gene (5 bases). Germline lookup yields CDR1 MNHEY and CDR2 SVGEGT. This CDR3 region has 15 residues. Trimming shortened V by 0 bases and J by 5 bases, and 13 bases separated the two germline ends.

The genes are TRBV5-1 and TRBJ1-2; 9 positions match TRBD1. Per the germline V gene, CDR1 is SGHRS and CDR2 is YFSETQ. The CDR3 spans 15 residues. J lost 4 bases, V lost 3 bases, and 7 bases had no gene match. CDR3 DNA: TGCGCCAGCAGCTCCCGGGACAGGGATCTCTATGGCTACACCTTC. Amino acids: CASSSRDRDLYGYTF. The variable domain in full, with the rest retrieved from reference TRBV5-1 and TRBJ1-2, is KAGVTQTPRYLIKTRGQQVTLSCSPISGHRSVSWYQQTPGQGLQFLFEYFSETQRNKGNFPGRFSGRQFSNSRSEMNVSTLELGDSALYLCASSSRDRDLYGYTFGSGTRLTVV.

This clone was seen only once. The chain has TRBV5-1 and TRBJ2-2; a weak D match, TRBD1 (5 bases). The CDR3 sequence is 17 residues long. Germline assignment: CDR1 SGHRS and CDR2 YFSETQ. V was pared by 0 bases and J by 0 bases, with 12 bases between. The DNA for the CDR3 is TGCGCCAGCAGCTTGGCCCCTACAGGAACGAACACCGGGGAGCTGTTTTTT. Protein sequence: CASSLAPTGTNTGELFF.

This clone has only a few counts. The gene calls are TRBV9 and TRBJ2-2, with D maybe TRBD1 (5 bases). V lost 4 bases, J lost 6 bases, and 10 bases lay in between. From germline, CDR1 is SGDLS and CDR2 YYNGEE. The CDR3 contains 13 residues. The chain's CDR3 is CASSLQGSGELFF. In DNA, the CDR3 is TGTGCCAGCAGCCTGCAGGGATCCGGGGAGCTGTTTTTT.

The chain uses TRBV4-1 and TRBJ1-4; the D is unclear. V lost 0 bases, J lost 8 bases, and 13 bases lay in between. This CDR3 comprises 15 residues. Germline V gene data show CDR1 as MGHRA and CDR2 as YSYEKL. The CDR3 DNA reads TGCGCCAGCAGCCAAGATAGAGAGGGAGGAGAAAAACTGTTTTTT. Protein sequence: CASSQDREGGEKLFF.

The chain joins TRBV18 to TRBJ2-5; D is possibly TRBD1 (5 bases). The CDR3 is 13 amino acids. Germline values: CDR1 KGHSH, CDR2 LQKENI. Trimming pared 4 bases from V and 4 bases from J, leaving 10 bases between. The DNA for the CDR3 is TGTGCCAGCTCACTCAGGGTTGCAGAGACCCAGTACTTC. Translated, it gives CASSLRVAETQYF.

The CDR3 sequence: CATSDLGAAGARQETQYF. The CDR3 DNA reads as TGTGCCACCAGTGATTTGGGGGCCGCGGGTGCAAGACAAGAGACCCAGTACTTC. The chain employs TRBV24-1 and TRBJ2-5; the D call may be TRBD1 or TRBD2 (5 bases each). CDR3 size: 18 residues. CDR1 KGHDR and CDR2 SFDVKD come from the germline V gene. The V gene lost 0 bases and the J gene lost 2 bases, with 18 bases spanning the gap.

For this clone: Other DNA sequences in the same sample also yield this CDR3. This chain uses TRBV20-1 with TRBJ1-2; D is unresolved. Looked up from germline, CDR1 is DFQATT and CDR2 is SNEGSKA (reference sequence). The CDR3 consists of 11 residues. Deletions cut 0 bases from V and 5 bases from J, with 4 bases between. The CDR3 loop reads CSAREGYGYTF. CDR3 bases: TGCAGTGCTAGAGAGGGGTATGGCTACACCTTC.

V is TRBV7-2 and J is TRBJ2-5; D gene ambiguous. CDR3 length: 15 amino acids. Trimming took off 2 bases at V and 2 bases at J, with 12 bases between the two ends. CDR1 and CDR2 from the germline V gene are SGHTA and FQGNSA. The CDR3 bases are TGTGCCAGCAGCTTATTTAGGAATACGCAAGAGACCCAGTACTTC. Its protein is CASSLFRNTQETQYF.

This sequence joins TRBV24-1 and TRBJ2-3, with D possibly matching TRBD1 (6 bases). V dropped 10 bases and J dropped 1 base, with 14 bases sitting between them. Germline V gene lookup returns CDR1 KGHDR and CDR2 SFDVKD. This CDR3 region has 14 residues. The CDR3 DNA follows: TGTGCCACACAGGGTTTGGGAGGCACAGATACGCAGTATTTT. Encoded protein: CATQGLGGTDTQYF.

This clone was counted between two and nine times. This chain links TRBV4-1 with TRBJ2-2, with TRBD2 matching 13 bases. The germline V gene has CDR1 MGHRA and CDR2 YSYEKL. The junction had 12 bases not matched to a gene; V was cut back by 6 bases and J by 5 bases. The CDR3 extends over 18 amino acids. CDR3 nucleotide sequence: TGCGCCAGCAGTTCCAGGACTAGCGGGGGCTACAGGACCGGGGAGCTGTTTTTT. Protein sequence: CASSSRTSGGYRTGELFF.

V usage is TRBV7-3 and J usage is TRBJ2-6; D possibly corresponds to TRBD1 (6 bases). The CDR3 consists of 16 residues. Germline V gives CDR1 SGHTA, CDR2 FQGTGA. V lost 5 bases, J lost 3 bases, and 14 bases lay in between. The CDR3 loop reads CASSPKSRGGANVLTF. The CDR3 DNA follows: TGTGCCAGCAGCCCTAAGAGCAGGGGTGGGGCCAACGTCCTGACTTTC.

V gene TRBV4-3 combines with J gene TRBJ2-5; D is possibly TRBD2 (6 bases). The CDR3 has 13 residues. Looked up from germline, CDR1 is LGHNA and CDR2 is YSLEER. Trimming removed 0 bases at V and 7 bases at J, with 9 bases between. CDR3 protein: CASSQEEGGTQYF. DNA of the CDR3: TGCGCCAGCAGCCAAGAAGAGGGAGGGACCCAGTACTTC.

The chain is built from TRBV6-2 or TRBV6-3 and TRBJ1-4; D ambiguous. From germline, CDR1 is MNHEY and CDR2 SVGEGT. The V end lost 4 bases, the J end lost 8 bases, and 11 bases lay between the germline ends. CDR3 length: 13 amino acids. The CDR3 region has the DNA TGTGCCAGCAGTTTTCAAGGAGGGGAAAAACTGTTTTTT. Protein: CASSFQGGEKLFF.

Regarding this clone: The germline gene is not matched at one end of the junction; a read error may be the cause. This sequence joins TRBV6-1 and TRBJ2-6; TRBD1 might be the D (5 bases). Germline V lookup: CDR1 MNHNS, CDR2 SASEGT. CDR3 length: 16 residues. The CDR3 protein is CASSEGLGSGASVLTF. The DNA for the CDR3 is TGTGCCAGCAGTGAGGGGTTGGGCTCTGGGGCCAGCGTCCTGACTTTC.

CDR3 DNA: TGTGCCAGCAGCTTCCGGAGCAATTCAGGGTACTATGGCTACACCTTC. Protein product: CASSFRSNSGYYGYTF. V usage is TRBV7-9 and J usage is TRBJ1-2; D might be TRBD1 (5 bases). CDR3 length: 16 residues. The ends were cut back, 3 bases at V and 3 bases at J, with 17 bases in the middle. The germline CDR1 and CDR2 sequences are SEHNR and FQNEAQ (reference sequence).

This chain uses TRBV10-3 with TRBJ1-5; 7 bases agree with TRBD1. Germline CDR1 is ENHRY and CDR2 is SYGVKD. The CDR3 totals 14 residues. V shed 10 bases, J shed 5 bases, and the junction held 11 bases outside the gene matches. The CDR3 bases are TGTGCCACGAACAGGGGAGTTGGCTATCAGCCCCAGCATTTT. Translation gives CATNRGVGYQPQHF.

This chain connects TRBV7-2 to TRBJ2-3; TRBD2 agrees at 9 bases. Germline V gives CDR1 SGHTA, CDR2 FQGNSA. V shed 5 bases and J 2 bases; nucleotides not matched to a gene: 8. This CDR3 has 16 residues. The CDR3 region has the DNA TGTGCCAGCAGCCAGCGAAGCGGGGGGTACACAGATACGCAGTATTTT. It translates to CASSQRSGGYTDTQYF.